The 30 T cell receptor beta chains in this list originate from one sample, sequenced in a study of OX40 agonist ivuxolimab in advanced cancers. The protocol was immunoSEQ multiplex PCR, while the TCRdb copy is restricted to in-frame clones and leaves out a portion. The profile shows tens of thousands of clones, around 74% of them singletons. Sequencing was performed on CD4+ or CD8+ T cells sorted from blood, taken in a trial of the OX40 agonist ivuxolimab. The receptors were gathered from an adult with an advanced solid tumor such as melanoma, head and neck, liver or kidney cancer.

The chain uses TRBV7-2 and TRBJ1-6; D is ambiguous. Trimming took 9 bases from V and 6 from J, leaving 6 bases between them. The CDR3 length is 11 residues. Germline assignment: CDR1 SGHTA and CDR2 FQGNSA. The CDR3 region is CASTGNSPLHF. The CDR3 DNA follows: TGTGCCAGTACCGGTAATTCACCCCTCCACTTT.

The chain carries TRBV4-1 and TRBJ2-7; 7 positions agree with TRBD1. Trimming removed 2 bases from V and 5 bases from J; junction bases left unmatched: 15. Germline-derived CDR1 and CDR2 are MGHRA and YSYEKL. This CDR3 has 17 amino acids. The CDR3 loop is CASSQHPNRGLSHEQYF. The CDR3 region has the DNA TGCGCCAGCAGCCAACACCCGAACAGGGGCCTATCCCACGAGCAGTACTTC.

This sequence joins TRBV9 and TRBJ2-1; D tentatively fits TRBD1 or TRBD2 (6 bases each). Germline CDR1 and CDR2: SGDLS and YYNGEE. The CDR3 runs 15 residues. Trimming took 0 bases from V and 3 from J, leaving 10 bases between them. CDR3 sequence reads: CASSVGGGSYNEQFF. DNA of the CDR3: TGTGCCAGCAGCGTAGGAGGGGGGAGCTACAATGAGCAGTTCTTC.

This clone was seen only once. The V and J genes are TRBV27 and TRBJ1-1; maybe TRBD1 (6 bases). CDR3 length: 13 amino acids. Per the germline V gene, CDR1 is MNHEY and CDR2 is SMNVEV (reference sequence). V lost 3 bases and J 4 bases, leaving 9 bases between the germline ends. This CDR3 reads CASSFGGSTEAFF. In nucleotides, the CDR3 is TGTGCCAGCAGTTTTGGGGGCAGCACTGAAGCTTTCTTT.

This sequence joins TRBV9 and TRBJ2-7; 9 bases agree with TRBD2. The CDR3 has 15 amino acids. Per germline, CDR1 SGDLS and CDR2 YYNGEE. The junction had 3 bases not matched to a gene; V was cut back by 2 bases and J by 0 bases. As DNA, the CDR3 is TGTGCCAGCAGCGTGAGCGGGGGGACCTCCTACGAGCAGTACTTC. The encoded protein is CASSVSGGTSYEQYF.

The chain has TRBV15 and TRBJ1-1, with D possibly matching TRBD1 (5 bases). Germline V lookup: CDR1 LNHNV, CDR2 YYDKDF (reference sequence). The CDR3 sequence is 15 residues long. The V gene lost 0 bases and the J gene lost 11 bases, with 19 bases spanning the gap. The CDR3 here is CATSRDTRRGLGAFF. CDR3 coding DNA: TGTGCCACCAGCAGAGATACTAGAAGGGGACTGGGGGCTTTCTTT.

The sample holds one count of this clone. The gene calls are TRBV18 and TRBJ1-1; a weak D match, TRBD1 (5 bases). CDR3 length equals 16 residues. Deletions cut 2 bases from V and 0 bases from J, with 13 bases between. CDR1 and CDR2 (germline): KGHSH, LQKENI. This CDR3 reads CASSPRTRAMNTEAFF. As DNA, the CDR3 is TGTGCCAGCTCACCAAGAACCAGGGCCATGAACACTGAAGCTTTCTTT.

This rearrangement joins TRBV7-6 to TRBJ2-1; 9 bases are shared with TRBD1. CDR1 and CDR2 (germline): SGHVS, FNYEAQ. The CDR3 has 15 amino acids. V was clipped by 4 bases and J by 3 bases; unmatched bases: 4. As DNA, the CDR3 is TGTGCCAGCAGCTCCGGGACAGGGATCTACAATGAGCAGTTCTTC. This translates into CASSSGTGIYNEQFF.

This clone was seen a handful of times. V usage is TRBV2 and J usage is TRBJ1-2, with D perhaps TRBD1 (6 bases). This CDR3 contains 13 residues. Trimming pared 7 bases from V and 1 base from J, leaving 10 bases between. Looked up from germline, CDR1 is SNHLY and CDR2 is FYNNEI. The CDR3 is CASNPDSNYGYTF. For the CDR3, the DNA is TGTGCCAGCAACCCGGACAGTAACTATGGCTACACCTTC. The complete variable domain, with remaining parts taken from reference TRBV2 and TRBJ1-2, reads EPEVTQTPSHQVTQMGQEVILRCVPISNHLYFYWYRQILGQKVEFLVSFYNNEISEKSEIFDDQFSVERPDGSNFTLKIRSTKLEDSAMYFCASNPDSNYGYTFGSGTRLTVV.

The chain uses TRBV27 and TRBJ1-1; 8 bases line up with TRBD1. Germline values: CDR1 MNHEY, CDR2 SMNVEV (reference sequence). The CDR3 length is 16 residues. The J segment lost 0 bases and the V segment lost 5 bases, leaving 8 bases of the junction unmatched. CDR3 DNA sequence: TGTGCCAGCAGTCTTATCCAGGGGGCGGTGAACACTGAAGCTTTCTTT. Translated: CASSLIQGAVNTEAFF.

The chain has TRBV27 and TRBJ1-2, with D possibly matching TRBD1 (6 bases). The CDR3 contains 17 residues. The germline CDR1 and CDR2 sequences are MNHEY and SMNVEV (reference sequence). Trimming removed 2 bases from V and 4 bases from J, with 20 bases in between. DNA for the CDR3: TGTGCCAGCAGTTTAACTTGGACAGCTTCCATTACCTATGGCTACACCTTC. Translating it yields CASSLTWTASITYGYTF.

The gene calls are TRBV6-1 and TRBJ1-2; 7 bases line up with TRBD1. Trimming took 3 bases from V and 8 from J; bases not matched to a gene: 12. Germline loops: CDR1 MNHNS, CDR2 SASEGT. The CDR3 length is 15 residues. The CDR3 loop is CASSDYRQGGSGYTF. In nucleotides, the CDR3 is TGTGCCAGCAGTGACTACCGACAGGGAGGGAGCGGCTACACCTTC.

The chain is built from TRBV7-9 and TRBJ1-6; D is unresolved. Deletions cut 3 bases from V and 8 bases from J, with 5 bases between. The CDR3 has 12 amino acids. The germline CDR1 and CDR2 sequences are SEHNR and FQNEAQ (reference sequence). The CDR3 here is CASSFGYSPLHF. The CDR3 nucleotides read TGTGCCAGCAGCTTCGGATATTCACCCCTCCACTTT.

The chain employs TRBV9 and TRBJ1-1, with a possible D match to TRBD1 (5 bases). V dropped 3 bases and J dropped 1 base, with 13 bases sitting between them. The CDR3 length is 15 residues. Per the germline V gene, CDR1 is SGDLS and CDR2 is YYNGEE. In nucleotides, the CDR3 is TGTGCCAGCAGCGGGGGAGACAGAGCGAACACTGAAGCTTTCTTT. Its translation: CASSGGDRANTEAFF.

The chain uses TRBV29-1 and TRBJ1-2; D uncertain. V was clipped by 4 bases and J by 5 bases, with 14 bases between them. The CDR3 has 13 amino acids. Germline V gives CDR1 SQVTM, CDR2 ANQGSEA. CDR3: CSVGGVSNYGYTF. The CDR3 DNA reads TGCAGCGTTGGCGGGGTCAGCAATTATGGCTACACCTTC.

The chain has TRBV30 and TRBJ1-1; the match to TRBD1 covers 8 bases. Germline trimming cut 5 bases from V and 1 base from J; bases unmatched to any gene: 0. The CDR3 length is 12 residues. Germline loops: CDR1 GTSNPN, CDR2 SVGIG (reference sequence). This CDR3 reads CAWDRGNTEAFF. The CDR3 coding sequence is TGTGCCTGGGACAGGGGGAACACTGAAGCTTTCTTT.

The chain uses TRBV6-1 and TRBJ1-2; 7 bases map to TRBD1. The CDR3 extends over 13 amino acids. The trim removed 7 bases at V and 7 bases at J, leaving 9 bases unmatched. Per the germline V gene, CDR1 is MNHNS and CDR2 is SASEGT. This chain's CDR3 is CASMEGGRSGYTF. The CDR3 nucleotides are TGTGCCAGCATGGAAGGGGGCAGGAGTGGCTACACCTTC.

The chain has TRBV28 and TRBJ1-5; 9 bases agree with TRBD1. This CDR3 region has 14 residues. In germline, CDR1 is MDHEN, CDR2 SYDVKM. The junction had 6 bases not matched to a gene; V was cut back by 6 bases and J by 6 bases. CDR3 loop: CASRHRGLGQPQHF. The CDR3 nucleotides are TGTGCCAGCAGGCACAGGGGGCTAGGTCAGCCCCAGCATTTT.

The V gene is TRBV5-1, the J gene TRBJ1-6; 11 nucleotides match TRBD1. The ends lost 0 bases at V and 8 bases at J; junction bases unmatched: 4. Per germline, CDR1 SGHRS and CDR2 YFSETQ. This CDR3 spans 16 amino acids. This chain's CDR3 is CASSLDGTGGYSPLHF. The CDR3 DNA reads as TGCGCCAGCAGCTTGGACGGGACAGGGGGTTATTCACCCCTCCACTTT.

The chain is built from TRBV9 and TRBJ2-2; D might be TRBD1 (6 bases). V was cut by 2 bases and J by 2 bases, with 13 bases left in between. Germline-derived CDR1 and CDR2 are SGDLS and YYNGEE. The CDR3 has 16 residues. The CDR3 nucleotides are TGTGCCAGCAGCGTGTCTACAGGGTTTAACACCGGGGAGCTGTTTTTT. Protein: CASSVSTGFNTGELFF.

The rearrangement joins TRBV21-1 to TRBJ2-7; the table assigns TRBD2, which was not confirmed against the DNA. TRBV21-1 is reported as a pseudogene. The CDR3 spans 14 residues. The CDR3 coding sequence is TGTGCCAGCTTCCGGGACTTAAACTCCTACGAGCAGTACGTC. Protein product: CASFRDLNSYEQYV.

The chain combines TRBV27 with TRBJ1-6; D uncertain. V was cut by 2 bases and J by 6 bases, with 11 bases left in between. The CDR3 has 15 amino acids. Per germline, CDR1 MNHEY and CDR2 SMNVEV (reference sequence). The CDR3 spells CASSLEGLINSPLHF. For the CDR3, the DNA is TGTGCCAGCAGTTTAGAGGGCCTGATTAATTCACCCCTCCACTTT.

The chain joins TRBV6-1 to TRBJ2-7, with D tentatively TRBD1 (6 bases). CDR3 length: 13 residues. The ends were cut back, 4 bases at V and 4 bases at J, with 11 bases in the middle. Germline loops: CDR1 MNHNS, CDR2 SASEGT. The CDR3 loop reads CASSGDRRYEQYV. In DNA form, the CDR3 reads TGTGCCAGCAGTGGAGACAGGAGATACGAGCAGTACGTC.

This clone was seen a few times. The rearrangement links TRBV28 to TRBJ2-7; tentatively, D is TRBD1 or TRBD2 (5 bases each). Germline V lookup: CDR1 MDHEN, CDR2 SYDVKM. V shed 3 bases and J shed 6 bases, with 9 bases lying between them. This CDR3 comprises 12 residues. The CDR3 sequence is CASSFGGLEQYV. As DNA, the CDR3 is TGTGCCAGCAGTTTTGGGGGTCTCGAGCAGTACGTC.

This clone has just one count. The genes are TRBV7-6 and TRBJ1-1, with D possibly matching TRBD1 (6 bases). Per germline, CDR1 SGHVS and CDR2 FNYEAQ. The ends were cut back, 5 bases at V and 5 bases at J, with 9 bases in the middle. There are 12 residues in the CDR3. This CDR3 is CASSLTGTEAFF. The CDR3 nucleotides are TGTGCCAGCAGCCTCACAGGGACTGAAGCTTTCTTT.

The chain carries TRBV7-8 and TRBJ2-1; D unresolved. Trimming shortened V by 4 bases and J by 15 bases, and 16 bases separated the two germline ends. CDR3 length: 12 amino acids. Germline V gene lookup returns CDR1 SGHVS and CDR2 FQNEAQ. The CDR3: CASSSSTGEAFF. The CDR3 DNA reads TGTGCCAGCAGCTCATCGACGGGCGAGGCGTTCTTC.

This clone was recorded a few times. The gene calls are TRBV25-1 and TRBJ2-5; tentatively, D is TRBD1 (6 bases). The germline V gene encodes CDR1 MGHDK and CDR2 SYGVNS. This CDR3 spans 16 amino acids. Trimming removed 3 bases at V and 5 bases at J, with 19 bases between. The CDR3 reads CASSDPRQARGETQYF. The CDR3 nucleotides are TGTGCCAGCAGTGACCCCCGACAGGCCCGAGGGGAGACCCAGTACTTC.

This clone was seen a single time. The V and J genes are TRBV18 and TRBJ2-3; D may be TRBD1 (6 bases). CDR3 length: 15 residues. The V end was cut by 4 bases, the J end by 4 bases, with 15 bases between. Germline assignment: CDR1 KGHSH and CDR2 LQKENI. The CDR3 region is CASSLGRGPADTQYF. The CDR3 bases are TGTGCCAGCTCACTTGGCAGGGGCCCGGCAGATACGCAGTATTTT.

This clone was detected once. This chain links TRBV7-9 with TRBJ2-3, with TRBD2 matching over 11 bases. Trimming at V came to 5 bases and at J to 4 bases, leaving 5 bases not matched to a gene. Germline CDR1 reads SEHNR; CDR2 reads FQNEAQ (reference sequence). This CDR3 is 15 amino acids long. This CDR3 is CASSAVAGGPDTQYF. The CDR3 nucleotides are TGTGCCAGCAGCGCCGTAGCGGGGGGGCCAGATACGCAGTATTTT.

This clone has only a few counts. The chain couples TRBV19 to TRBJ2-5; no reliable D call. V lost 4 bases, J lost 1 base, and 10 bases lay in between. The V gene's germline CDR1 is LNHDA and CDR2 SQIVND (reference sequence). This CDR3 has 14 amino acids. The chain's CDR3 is CASSSLKGQETQYF. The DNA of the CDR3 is TGTGCCAGTAGTAGCCTCAAGGGCCAAGAGACCCAGTACTTC.